The next 21 T cell receptor beta chains were all read from a single sample in a study of T cell repertoires in cytomegalovirus infection. TCRdb re-called the reads with MiXCR, one entry per CDR3 protein. This sample yields about 69,000 distinct CDR3 sequences, of which about 26% are seen a single time; roughly 60% belongs to the top ten. Their recognized antigens are unknown. The specimen comprised CD8+ T cells from cultured PBMCs, sampled from culture after CMV antigen stimulation. Source of these receptors: a human donor in good health (CMV status not recorded). Some clones in this sample may be carry-over from other donors' samples.

This clonotype was found a few times. This chain links TRBV28 with TRBJ2-1; D is perhaps TRBD2 (6 bases). CDR1 is MDHEN and CDR2 is SYDVKM in the germline V gene. CDR3 length: 16 residues. V shed 5 bases and J shed 5 bases, with 19 bases lying between them. DNA for the CDR3: TGTGCCAGCAGTCCTCACCCCCCTGCGGGGCACAATGAGCAGTTCTTC. Protein: CASSPHPPAGHNEQFF. Complete variable domain (other parts from reference TRBV28 and TRBJ2-1): DVKVTQSSRYLVKRTGEKVFLECVQDMDHENMFWYRQDPGLGLRLIYFSYDVKMKEKGDIPEGYSVSREKKERFSLILESASTNQTSMYLCASSPHPPAGHNEQFFGPGTRLTVL.

This clonotype was picked up one time. The rearrangement uses TRBV11-2 and TRBJ1-1; TRBD1 is a possible D gene (5 bases). CDR3 length equals 13 residues. Germline V gives CDR1 SGHAT, CDR2 FQNNGV. The germline V and J ends were trimmed by 2 bases and 4 bases, with 8 bases remaining between them. The CDR3: CASSLPGRTEAFF. The CDR3 region has the DNA TGTGCCAGCAGCTTACCAGGGCGCACTGAAGCTTTCTTT.

Only a few counts were recorded for this clonotype. The chain recombines TRBV27 with TRBJ1-2; 12 bases line up with TRBD1. This CDR3 comprises 13 residues. With V trimmed by 9 bases and J by 6 bases, 5 bases remained unmatched. The V gene's germline CDR1 is MNHEY and CDR2 SMNVEV (reference sequence). The CDR3: CASTGQGANGYTF. The CDR3 DNA follows: TGTGCCAGTACGGGACAGGGGGCGAATGGCTACACCTTC.

The chain joins TRBV5-6 to TRBJ2-1; TRBD2 matches 12 bases. The CDR3 length is 24 residues. Germline loops: CDR1 SGHDT, CDR2 YYEEEE. Trimming removed 0 bases from V and 5 bases from J; junction bases left unmatched: 27. The CDR3 protein is CASSLANGQAFRETSGGGNNEQFF. For the CDR3, the DNA is TGTGCCAGCAGCTTGGCCAACGGACAGGCATTTCGGGAGACTAGCGGGGGAGGGAACAATGAGCAGTTCTTC.

The V call is TRBV12-5, the J call TRBJ1-1; D ambiguous. CDR1 and CDR2 from the germline V gene are LGHNT and FRNRAP. V lost 2 bases and J lost 4, with 11 bases in between. The CDR3 spans 14 residues. CDR3: CASGLNSPGTEAFF. The CDR3 DNA is TGTGCTAGTGGTTTGAATTCACCGGGCACTGAAGCTTTCTTT.

In DNA, the CDR3 is TGCGCCAGCAGCCAAGGGGACAGGGGGCCCTACGAGCAGTACTTC. As protein: CASSQGDRGPYEQYF. V usage is TRBV4-1 and J usage is TRBJ2-7; 12 bases match TRBD1. CDR1 MGHRA and CDR2 YSYEKL come from the germline V gene. V dropped 1 base and J dropped 2; count of bases not matched to a gene: 0. CDR3 length: 15 amino acids.

This clonotype was seen a few times. This chain connects TRBV27 to TRBJ1-4; weak D call: TRBD1 (5 bases). Trimming took 6 bases from V and 8 from J, leaving 16 bases between them. The CDR3 has 14 amino acids. Germline-derived CDR1 and CDR2 are MNHEY and SMNVEV (reference sequence). The CDR3 region is CASSTTGAREKLFF. The CDR3 DNA sequence: TGTGCCAGCAGCACTACCGGGGCGAGGGAAAAACTGTTTTTT.

V and J are TRBV19 and TRBJ2-7; 7 bases line up with TRBD1. CDR1 and CDR2 from the germline V gene are LNHDA and SQIVND (reference sequence). CDR3 size: 13 residues. The trim removed 2 bases at V and 7 bases at J, leaving 5 bases unmatched. The CDR3, as DNA: TGTGCCAGTAGTATATCTCCCAGGGGGGAGCAGTACTTC. It encodes CASSISPRGEQYF.

The J gene is TRBJ2-2, the V gene TRBV27, with a possible D match to TRBD1 (6 bases). The germline CDR1 and CDR2 sequences are MNHEY and SMNVEV (reference sequence). The CDR3 runs to 15 residues. The V gene lost 6 bases and the J gene lost 4 bases, with 15 bases spanning the gap. CDR3 bases: TGTGCCAGCAGGCGTTCCAGGGGTTCCACCGGGGAGCTGTTTTTT. It is translated as CASRRSRGSTGELFF.

This clonotype was detected only a few times. The V gene is TRBV12-3 or TRBV12-4, the J gene TRBJ1-3; perhaps TRBD1 as D (5 bases). CDR3 size: 15 residues. Trimming cost V 6 bases and J 7 bases, with 19 bases left between them. For the CDR3, the DNA is TGTGCCAGCAGACCCGGGGGACTCTGGAGGAACACCATATATTTT. It is translated as CASRPGGLWRNTIYF.

This clonotype was seen a handful of times. CDR3 loop: CASSLRGEKLFF. CDR3 nucleotides: TGTGCCAGCAGTTTAAGGGGTGAAAAACTGTTTTTT. The rearrangement joins TRBV12-3 or TRBV12-4 to TRBJ1-4, with D possibly matching TRBD1 (5 bases). The CDR3 has 12 amino acids. Trimming left V 2 bases short and J 7 bases short, with 5 bases between.

The V gene is TRBV19, the J gene TRBJ1-1; D is possibly TRBD1 (5 bases). Trimming stripped 5 bases from V and 3 bases from J, with 13 bases between. This CDR3 comprises 14 residues. CDR1 and CDR2 (germline): LNHDA, SQIVND (reference sequence). The CDR3 reads CASSATDSDTEAFF. CDR3 bases: TGTGCCAGTAGTGCAACAGACAGTGACACTGAAGCTTTCTTT.

This rearrangement joins TRBV19 to TRBJ2-7; D remains unclear. V lost 9 bases, J lost 2 bases, and 11 bases lay in between. The CDR3 has 12 amino acids. CDR1 and CDR2 from the germline V gene are LNHDA and SQIVND (reference sequence). The CDR3 sequence is CASGLDAYEQYF. CDR3 coding DNA: TGTGCCAGCGGCCTGGACGCCTACGAGCAGTACTTC.

This chain uses TRBV20-1 with TRBJ2-7; possible D gene TRBD1, 6 bases. CDR1 is DFQATT, CDR2 SNEGSKA, per germline (reference sequence). V lost 0 bases and J lost 1, with 10 bases in between. This CDR3 is built from 14 residues. The CDR3 here is CSARDHRESYEQYF. In DNA, the CDR3 is TGCAGTGCTAGAGATCACAGGGAATCCTACGAGCAGTACTTC.

The chain uses TRBV15 and TRBJ2-7; 8 nucleotides line up with TRBD2. CDR1 and CDR2 from the germline V gene are LNHNV and YYDKDF (reference sequence). V lost 3 bases to trimming and J lost 1 base; unmatched junction nucleotides: 2. This CDR3 contains 14 residues. The CDR3 DNA follows: TGTGCCACCAGCAGGGCGGGAGGATCCTACGAGCAGTACTTC. Protein: CATSRAGGSYEQYF.

The chain recombines TRBV6-6 with TRBJ1-2, with 9 bases that match TRBD1. Germline V CDR1 and CDR2: MNHNY, SVGAGI (reference sequence). This CDR3 has 15 amino acids. The V and J ends lost 1 base and 8 bases, in that order; junction bases with no gene match: 8. CDR3 protein: CASSYFGTGKEGYTF. The CDR3 nucleotides read TGTGCCAGCAGTTACTTCGGGACAGGGAAGGAAGGCTACACCTTC.

V usage is TRBV5-6 and J usage is TRBJ1-1; 9 bases are a match to TRBD1. CDR1 SGHDT and CDR2 YYEEEE come from the germline V gene. This CDR3 region has 14 residues. Unmatched junction bases numbered 11, after V lost 5 bases and J lost 9 bases. CDR3 sequence reads: CASSSGGQGGKAFF. The CDR3 region has the DNA TGTGCCAGCAGTTCGGGGGGACAGGGTGGGAAAGCTTTCTTT.

CDR3 DNA: TGTGCCAGCAGCCCTTCTCCGAGGGGCTACACCTTC. Amino acids: CASSPSPRGYTF. The chain links TRBV7-9 to TRBJ1-2; D gene uncertain. Per germline, CDR1 SEHNR and CDR2 FQNEAQ (reference sequence). V was pared by 5 bases and J by 8 bases, with 12 bases between. This CDR3 is 12 amino acids long.

In its sample, this clonotype was seen a few times. V is TRBV27 and J is TRBJ2-2; no clear D gene. The germline V and J ends were trimmed by 3 bases and 3 bases, with 11 bases remaining between them. There are 15 residues in the CDR3. Germline CDR1 reads MNHEY; CDR2 reads SMNVEV (reference sequence). The CDR3 nucleotides are TGTGCCAGCAGTTTCCAAGATGGGGACACCGGGGAGCTGTTTTTT. Translating it yields CASSFQDGDTGELFF.

The genes are TRBV7-2 and TRBJ1-5; no clear D gene. CDR3 length: 14 residues. The germline CDR1 and CDR2 sequences are SGHTA and FQGNSA. V was trimmed by 4 bases and J by 9 bases, leaving 16 bases between them. The CDR3 region has the DNA TGTGCCAGCAGCTACGGAGGCGGAGAGTGGCCCCAGCATTTT. Amino acid sequence: CASSYGGGEWPQHF.

The sample holds many counts of this clonotype. The chain couples TRBV19 to TRBJ1-5, with D unclear. The V and J ends lost 2 bases and 2 bases respectively, with 13 bases between them. The germline CDR1 and CDR2 sequences are LNHDA and SQIVND (reference sequence). The CDR3 is 16 residues long. The CDR3 DNA reads TGTGCCAGTAGTATAAGCTCGGGCGACGGCAATCAGCCCCAGCATTTT. It translates to CASSISSGDGNQPQHF. The full variable domain, rest sourced from reference TRBV19 and TRBJ1-5, is DGGITQSPKYLFRKEGQNVTLSCEQNLNHDAMYWYRQDPGQGLRLIYYSQIVNDFQKGDIAEGYSVSREKKESFPLTVTSAQKNPTAFYLCASSISSGDGNQPQHFGDGTRLSIL.